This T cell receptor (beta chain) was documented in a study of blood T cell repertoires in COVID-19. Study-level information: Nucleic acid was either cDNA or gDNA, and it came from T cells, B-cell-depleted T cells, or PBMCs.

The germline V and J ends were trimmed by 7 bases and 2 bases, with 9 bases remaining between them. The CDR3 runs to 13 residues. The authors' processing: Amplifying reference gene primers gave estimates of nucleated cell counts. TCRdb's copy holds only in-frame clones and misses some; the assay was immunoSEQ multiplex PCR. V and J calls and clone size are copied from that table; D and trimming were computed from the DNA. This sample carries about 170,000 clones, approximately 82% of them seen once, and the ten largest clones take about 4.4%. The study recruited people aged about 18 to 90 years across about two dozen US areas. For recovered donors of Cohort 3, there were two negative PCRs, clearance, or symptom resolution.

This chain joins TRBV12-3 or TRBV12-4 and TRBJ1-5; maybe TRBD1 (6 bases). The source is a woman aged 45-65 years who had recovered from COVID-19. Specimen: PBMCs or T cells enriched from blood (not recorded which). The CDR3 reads CASTGARNQPQHF. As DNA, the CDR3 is TGTGCCAGCACAGGGGCCCGCAATCAGCCCCAGCATTTT.